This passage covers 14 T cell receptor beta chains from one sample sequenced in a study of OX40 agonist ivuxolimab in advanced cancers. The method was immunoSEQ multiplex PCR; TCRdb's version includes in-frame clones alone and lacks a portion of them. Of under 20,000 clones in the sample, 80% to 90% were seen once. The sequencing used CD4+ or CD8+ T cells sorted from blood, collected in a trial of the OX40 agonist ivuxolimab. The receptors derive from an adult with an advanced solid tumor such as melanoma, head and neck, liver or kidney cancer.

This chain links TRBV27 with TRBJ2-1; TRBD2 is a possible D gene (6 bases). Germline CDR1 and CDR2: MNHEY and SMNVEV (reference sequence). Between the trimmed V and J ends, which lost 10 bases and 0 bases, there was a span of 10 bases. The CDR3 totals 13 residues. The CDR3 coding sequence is TGTGCCACCCGGGAGAGCTCCTACAATGAGCAGTTCTTC. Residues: CATRESSYNEQFF.

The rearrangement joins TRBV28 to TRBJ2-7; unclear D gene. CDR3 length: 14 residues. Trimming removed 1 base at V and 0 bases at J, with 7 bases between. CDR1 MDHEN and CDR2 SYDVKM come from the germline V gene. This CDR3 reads CASSLFQDSYEQYF. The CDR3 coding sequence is TGTGCCAGCAGTTTATTCCAGGACTCCTACGAGCAGTACTTC.

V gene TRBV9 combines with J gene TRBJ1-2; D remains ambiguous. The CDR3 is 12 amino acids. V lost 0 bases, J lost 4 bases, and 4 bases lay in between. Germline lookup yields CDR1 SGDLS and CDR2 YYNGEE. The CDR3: CASSVGGYGYTF. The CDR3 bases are TGTGCCAGCAGCGTAGGGGGCTATGGCTACACCTTC.

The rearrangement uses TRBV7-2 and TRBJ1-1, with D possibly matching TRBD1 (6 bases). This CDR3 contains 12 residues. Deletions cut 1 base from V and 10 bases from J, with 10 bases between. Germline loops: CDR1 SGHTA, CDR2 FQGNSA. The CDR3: CASSLDQGTAFF. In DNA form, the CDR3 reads TGTGCCAGCAGCTTAGATCAGGGGACAGCTTTCTTT.

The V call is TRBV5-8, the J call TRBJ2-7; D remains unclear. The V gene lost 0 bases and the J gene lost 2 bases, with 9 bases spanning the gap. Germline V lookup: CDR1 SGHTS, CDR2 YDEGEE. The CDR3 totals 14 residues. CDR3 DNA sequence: TGTGCCAGCAGCTTGGATCACGGAACCTACGAGCAGTACTTC. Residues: CASSLDHGTYEQYF.

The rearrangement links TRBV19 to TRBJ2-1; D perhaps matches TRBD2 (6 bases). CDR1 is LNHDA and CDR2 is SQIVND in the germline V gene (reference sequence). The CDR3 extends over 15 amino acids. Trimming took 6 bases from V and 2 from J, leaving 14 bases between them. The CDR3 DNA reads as TGTGCCAGTAGCCTTACGGCGGGGACCTACAATGAGCAGTTCTTC. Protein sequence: CASSLTAGTYNEQFF.

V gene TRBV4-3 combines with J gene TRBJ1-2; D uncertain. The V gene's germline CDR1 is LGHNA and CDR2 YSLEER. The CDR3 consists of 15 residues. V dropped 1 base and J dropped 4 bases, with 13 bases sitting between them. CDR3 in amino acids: CASSQGRTVTYGYTF. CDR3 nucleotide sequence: TGCGCCAGCAGCCAAGGACGGACTGTAACCTATGGCTACACCTTC.

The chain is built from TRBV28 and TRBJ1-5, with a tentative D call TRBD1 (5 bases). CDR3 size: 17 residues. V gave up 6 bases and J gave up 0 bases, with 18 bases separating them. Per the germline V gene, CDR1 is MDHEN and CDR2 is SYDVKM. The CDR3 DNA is TGTGCCAGCAGGACAGACGGACGCTGGGGTAGCAATCAGCCCCAGCATTTT. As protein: CASRTDGRWGSNQPQHF.

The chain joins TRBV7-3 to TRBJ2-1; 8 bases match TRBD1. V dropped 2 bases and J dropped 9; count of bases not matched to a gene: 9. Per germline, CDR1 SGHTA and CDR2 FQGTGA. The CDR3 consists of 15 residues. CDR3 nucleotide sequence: TGTGCCAGCAGCTTAGGGTCAGGGGGCCTGGGTGAGCAGTTCTTC. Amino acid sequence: CASSLGSGGLGEQFF. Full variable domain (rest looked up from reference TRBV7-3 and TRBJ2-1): GAGVSQTPSNKVTEKGKYVELRCDPISGHTALYWYRQSLGQGPEFLIYFQGTGAADDSGLPNDRFFAVRPEGSVSTLKIQRTERGDSAVYLCASSLGSGGLGEQFFGPGTRLTVL.

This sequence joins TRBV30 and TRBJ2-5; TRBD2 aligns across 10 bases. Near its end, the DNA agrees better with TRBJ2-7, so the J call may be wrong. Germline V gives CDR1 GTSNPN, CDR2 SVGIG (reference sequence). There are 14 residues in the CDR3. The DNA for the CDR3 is TGTGCCTGGAGTGTAGCGGGAGGGCCCTACGAGCAGTACTTC. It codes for CAWSVAGGPYEQYF.

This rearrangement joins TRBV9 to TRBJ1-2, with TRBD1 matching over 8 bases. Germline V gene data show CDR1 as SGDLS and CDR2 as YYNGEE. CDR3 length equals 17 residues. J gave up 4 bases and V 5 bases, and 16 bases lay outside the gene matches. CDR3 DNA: TGTGCCAGCAGTGGGCCCGGGACAGGCGATGTGGGCTATGGCTACACCTTC. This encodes CASSGPGTGDVGYGYTF.

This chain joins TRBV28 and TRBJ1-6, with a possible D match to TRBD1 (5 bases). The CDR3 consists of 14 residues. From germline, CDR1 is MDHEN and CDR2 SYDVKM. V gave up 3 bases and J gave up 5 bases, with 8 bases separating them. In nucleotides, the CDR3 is TGTGCCAGCAGTTTCGGGACCAATAATTCACCCCTCCACTTT. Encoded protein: CASSFGTNNSPLHF.

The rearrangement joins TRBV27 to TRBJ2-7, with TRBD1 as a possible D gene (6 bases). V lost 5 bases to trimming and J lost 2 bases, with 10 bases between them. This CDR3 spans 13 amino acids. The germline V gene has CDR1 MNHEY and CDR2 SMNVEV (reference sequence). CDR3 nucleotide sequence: TGTGCCAGCAGTCACGGACAGACCTACGAGCAGTACTTC. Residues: CASSHGQTYEQYF.

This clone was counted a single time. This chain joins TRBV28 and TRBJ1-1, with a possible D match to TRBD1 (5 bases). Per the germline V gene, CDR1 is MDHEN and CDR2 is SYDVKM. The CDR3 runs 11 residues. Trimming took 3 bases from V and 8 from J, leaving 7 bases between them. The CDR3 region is CASSLAGEAFF. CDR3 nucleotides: TGTGCCAGCAGTTTGGCAGGGGAAGCTTTCTTT.